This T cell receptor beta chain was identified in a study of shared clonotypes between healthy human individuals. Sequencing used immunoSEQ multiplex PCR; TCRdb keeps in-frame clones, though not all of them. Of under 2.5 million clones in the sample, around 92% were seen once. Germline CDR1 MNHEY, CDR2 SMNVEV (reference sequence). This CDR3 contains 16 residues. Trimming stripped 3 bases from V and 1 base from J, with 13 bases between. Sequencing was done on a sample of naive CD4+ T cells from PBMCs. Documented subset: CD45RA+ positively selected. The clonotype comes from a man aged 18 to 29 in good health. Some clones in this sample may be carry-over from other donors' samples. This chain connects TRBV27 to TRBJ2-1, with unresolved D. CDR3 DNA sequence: TGTGCCAGCAGTTTTGTTACCGTCCGGTCCTACAATGAGCAGTTCTTC. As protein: CASSFVTVRSYNEQFF.